Below, 30 T cell receptor beta chains from the same sample are listed, as sequenced in a study of T cells after yellow fever vaccination. Via MiXCR, TCRdb re-called the 5' RACE reads, giving one row per CDR3 protein. The sample comprises roughly 150,000 distinct CDR3 sequences, more than 6% of which are singletons, and roughly 0.77% rests with the top ten. Sequenced here: CD4+ T cells sorted from PBMCs, sampled 5 days after the yellow fever booster vaccination. The source is a man aged 25-40 years who received the YFV17D yellow fever vaccine.

A word on this clonotype: A much more abundant neighbour one base away suggests this may be a read error. This chain joins TRBV3-1 and TRBJ2-7; perhaps D is TRBD1 or TRBD2 (5 bases each). Per germline, CDR1 LGHDT and CDR2 YNNKEL (reference sequence). The CDR3 covers 16 residues. The CDR3 protein is CASNQAVQRKGYEQYF. In nucleotides, the CDR3 is TGTGCCAGCAACCAAGCGGTCCAAAGGAAGGGGTACGAGCAGTACTTC.

This clonotype was counted ten times or more. This chain uses TRBV9 with TRBJ2-7, with D perhaps assigned TRBD1 or TRBD2 (5 bases each). The CDR3 extends over 14 amino acids. Per the germline V gene, CDR1 is SGDLS and CDR2 is YYNGEE. The germline V and J ends were trimmed by 0 bases and 5 bases, with 12 bases remaining between them. The CDR3 region is CASSVGDGRHEQYF. The CDR3 bases are TGTGCCAGCAGCGTAGGGGACGGGCGCCACGAGCAGTACTTC.

This sequence joins TRBV20-1 and TRBJ2-1; no reliable D call. Germline CDR1 reads DFQATT; CDR2 reads SNEGSKA (reference sequence). This CDR3 spans 11 amino acids. The V end lost 3 bases, the J end lost 15 bases, and 15 bases lay between the germline ends. CDR3 nucleotide sequence: TGCAGTGCTAGGGGCCCTAGAGAAGCGTTCTTC. Translating it yields CSARGPREAFF.

This clonotype came up many times. The chain employs TRBV5-6 and TRBJ2-7; maybe TRBD2 (6 bases). This CDR3 contains 14 residues. Germline CDR1 reads SGHDT; CDR2 reads YYEEEE. The V gene lost 4 bases and the J gene lost 6 bases, with 17 bases spanning the gap. CDR3 bases: TGTGCCAGCAGCCAACCAACCCGCGGGGTCGAGCAGTACTTC. It encodes CASSQPTRGVEQYF.

This clonotype was detected many times. The chain recombines TRBV28 with TRBJ2-7, with D maybe TRBD1 (6 bases). Germline V gives CDR1 MDHEN, CDR2 SYDVKM. With 7 bases removed from V and 4 bases from J, the gap between germline ends came to 14 bases. This CDR3 has 13 residues. The CDR3 nucleotides are TGTGCCAGCACGGACAGCTCTTTGTACGAGCAGTACTTC. The encoded protein is CASTDSSLYEQYF.

This clonotype was counted many times. J is TRBJ2-1 and V is TRBV4-3; D unclear. Germline assignment: CDR1 LGHNA and CDR2 YSLEER. The length of the CDR3 is 13 residues. V was trimmed by 0 bases and J by 7 bases, leaving 7 bases between them. The CDR3 nucleotides read TGCGCCAGCAGCCAAGATCTTAGGAATGAGCAGTTCTTC. Translating it yields CASSQDLRNEQFF.

This clonotype has ten or more counts. The chain is built from TRBV7-2 and TRBJ2-1; 7 bases line up with TRBD2. V lost 4 bases and J lost 4; bases outside the gene matches: 10. Germline-derived CDR1 and CDR2 are SGHTA and FQGNSA. The CDR3 contains 16 residues. CDR3 sequence reads: CASSSLRDYVYNEQFF. As DNA, the CDR3 is TGTGCCAGCAGCTCGCTTCGGGACTACGTTTACAATGAGCAGTTCTTC.

This clonotype was seen repeatedly, ten times or more. The J gene is TRBJ2-2, the V gene TRBV5-8, with D hard to call. Germline CDR1 reads SGHTS; CDR2 reads YDEGEE. V lost 0 bases to trimming and J lost 3 bases, with 6 bases between them. There are 14 residues in the CDR3. This CDR3 reads CASSLAAHTGELFF. The CDR3 region has the DNA TGTGCCAGCAGCTTGGCGGCCCACACCGGGGAGCTGTTTTTT. Variable domain in full (rest from reference TRBV5-8 and TRBJ2-2): EAGVTQSPTHLIKTRGQQATLRCSPISGHTSVYWYQQALGLGLQFLLWYDEGEERNRGNFPPRFSGRQFPNYSSELNVNALELEDSALYLCASSLAAHTGELFFGEGSRLTVL.

This clonotype has a count of ten or more. This sequence joins TRBV20-1 and TRBJ1-5; a weak D match, TRBD1 (5 bases). CDR1 is DFQATT, CDR2 SNEGSKA, per germline (reference sequence). The V gene lost 1 base and the J gene lost 9 bases, with 10 bases spanning the gap. The CDR3 extends over 12 amino acids. This chain's CDR3 is CSARGGLLPQHF. The CDR3 nucleotides are TGCAGTGCTAGAGGGGGACTCTTGCCCCAGCATTTT.

The chain couples TRBV5-1 to TRBJ2-5, with D perhaps matching TRBD2 (5 bases). This CDR3 comprises 13 residues. CDR1 is SGHRS, CDR2 YFSETQ, per germline. The V gene lost 7 bases and the J gene lost 0 bases, with 10 bases spanning the gap. The CDR3 protein is CASGPADQETQYF. In DNA, the CDR3 is TGCGCCAGCGGGCCAGCGGACCAAGAGACCCAGTACTTC.

The CDR3 region is CASSESSSGLATQYF. CDR3 DNA sequence: TGCGCCAGCAGTGAGTCTTCCAGCGGTTTGGCGACCCAGTACTTC. V gene TRBV10-1 combines with J gene TRBJ2-5; TRBD2 might be the D (5 bases). The germline gives CDR1 WNHNN, CDR2 SYGVQD (reference sequence). The CDR3 contains 15 residues. V was shortened by 0 bases and J by 7 bases, with 15 bases between the two germline ends.

This clonotype was found many times. The V gene is TRBV11-2, the J gene TRBJ1-1; the D is unclear. The germline V gene has CDR1 SGHAT and CDR2 FQNNGV. Trimming pared 1 base from V and 3 bases from J, leaving 6 bases between. The CDR3 is 13 amino acids. The CDR3 DNA reads as TGTGCCAGCAGCTTAGTAGGGTACACTGAAGCTTTCTTT. This codes for CASSLVGYTEAFF.

This clonotype appeared a few times. The chain carries TRBV12-3 or TRBV12-4 and TRBJ2-1, with 10 bases identical to TRBD2. The CDR3 extends over 17 amino acids. With V trimmed by 5 bases and J by 6 bases, 13 bases remained unmatched. The CDR3 loop is CASSPGTRASGSNEQFF. CDR3 nucleotides: TGTGCCAGCAGTCCCGGAACCCGGGCTAGCGGGAGCAATGAGCAGTTCTTC.

This clonotype was detected only a few times. The chain recombines TRBV20-1 with TRBJ2-3; TRBD2 aligns across 8 bases. The V and J ends lost 6 bases and 6 bases, in that order; junction bases with no gene match: 8. Germline CDR1 and CDR2: DFQATT and SNEGSKA (reference sequence). The CDR3 length is 13 residues. The CDR3 DNA is TGCAGTGCCCCTCGCGGGAGGTCGGATACGCAGTATTTT. This codes for CSAPRGRSDTQYF.

A few counts support this clonotype. The J gene is TRBJ1-1, the V gene TRBV20-1, with a possible D match to TRBD1 (5 bases). The CDR3 sequence is 13 residues long. CDR1 and CDR2 (germline): DFQATT, SNEGSKA (reference sequence). Trimming shortened V by 5 bases and J by 3 bases, and 13 bases separated the two germline ends. CDR3 in amino acids: CSAEHPRDTEAFF. The CDR3 DNA sequence: TGCAGTGCTGAACACCCCAGGGACACTGAAGCTTTCTTT.

The chain combines TRBV20-1 with TRBJ2-7; D ambiguous. V lost 2 bases and J 0 bases, leaving 5 bases between the germline ends. The germline V gene encodes CDR1 DFQATT and CDR2 SNEGSKA (reference sequence). The CDR3 loop spans 12 amino acids. The CDR3 nucleotides read TGCAGTGCTAGATACAGCTCCTACGAGCAGTACTTC. This codes for CSARYSSYEQYF.

This CDR3 is CASGANTEAFF. In DNA, the CDR3 is TGTGCCAGCGGGGCGAACACTGAAGCTTTCTTT. This chain connects TRBV9 to TRBJ1-1, with D possibly matching TRBD1 (5 bases). Trimming cost V 7 bases and J 1 base, with 5 bases left between them. The CDR3 is made up of 11 amino acids. Germline CDR1 reads SGDLS; CDR2 reads YYNGEE.

This clonotype was counted many times. This chain uses TRBV12-3 or TRBV12-4 with TRBJ1-2, with D tentatively TRBD1 (5 bases). The CDR3 contains 15 residues. V lost 0 bases, J lost 5 bases, and 13 bases lay in between. The CDR3 reads CASSLAGTRAYGYTF. Written as DNA, the CDR3 is TGTGCCAGCAGTTTAGCTGGGACGCGAGCATATGGCTACACCTTC.

This clonotype was observed at least ten times. The chain couples TRBV14 to TRBJ2-1; D possibly corresponds to TRBD2 (6 bases). CDR3 length: 15 amino acids. Trimming pared 1 base from V and 6 bases from J, leaving 13 bases between. The germline CDR1 and CDR2 sequences are SGHDN and FVKESK. The CDR3 spells CASSQGILASNEQFF. CDR3 DNA sequence: TGTGCCAGCAGCCAAGGGATACTAGCTAGCAATGAGCAGTTCTTC. The whole variable domain, remainder taken from reference TRBV14 and TRBJ2-1, is EAGVTQFPSHSVIEKGQTVTLRCDPISGHDNLYWYRRVMGKEIKFLLHFVKESKQDESGMPNNRFLAERTGGTYSTLKVQPAELEDSGVYFCASSQGILASNEQFFGPGTRLTVL.

The rearrangement links TRBV4-3 to TRBJ1-2; no clear D. The CDR3 length is 16 residues. Trimming pared 0 bases from V and 4 bases from J, leaving 15 bases between. CDR1 is LGHNA, CDR2 YSLEER, per germline. CDR3 coding DNA: TGCGCCAGCAGCCAAGATAGGGTATACAGCCCCTATGGCTACACCTTC. This encodes CASSQDRVYSPYGYTF.

This clonotype was observed many times. This chain joins TRBV4-3 and TRBJ2-7; TRBD2 might be the D (5 bases). This CDR3 has 18 residues. The germline CDR1 and CDR2 sequences are LGHNA and YSLEER. Between the trimmed V and J ends, which lost 0 bases and 2 bases, there was a span of 20 bases. CDR3 coding DNA: TGCGCCAGCAGCCAAGATCCTTTCAGGACTGGCCGGACCTACGAGCAGTACTTC. Translating gives CASSQDPFRTGRTYEQYF.

This clonotype was picked up many times. This CDR3 is CAIQREGADTQYF. CDR3 DNA: TGTGCCATTCAGCGGGAGGGGGCAGATACGCAGTATTTT. The chain links TRBV10-3 to TRBJ2-3; 10 positions agree with TRBD2. The trim removed 9 bases at V and 4 bases at J, leaving 4 bases unmatched. The length of the CDR3 is 13 residues. Germline CDR1 ENHRY, CDR2 SYGVKD.

J is TRBJ2-7 and V is TRBV7-2; 7 bases fit TRBD2. The V gene's germline CDR1 is SGHTA and CDR2 FQGNSA. Trimming removed 0 bases from V and 1 base from J; junction bases left unmatched: 9. This CDR3 comprises 17 residues. CDR3 nucleotide sequence: TGTGCCAGCAGCTTAGCGAACAGCGGGAAAGGTTCCTACGAGCAGTACTTC. This codes for CASSLANSGKGSYEQYF.

This clonotype was found many times. The chain combines TRBV7-2 with TRBJ2-7; D is unresolved. The ends were cut back, 1 base at V and 3 bases at J, with 10 bases in the middle. Looked up from germline, CDR1 is SGHTA and CDR2 is FQGNSA. The CDR3 is 14 amino acids. CDR3 region: CASSLGTLDYEQYF. The CDR3 nucleotides read TGTGCCAGCAGCTTAGGAACCCTTGACTACGAGCAGTACTTC.

Of note for this clonotype: A much more abundant neighbour one base away suggests this may be a read error. The V gene is TRBV7-2, the J gene TRBJ2-7, with TRBD2 matching 8 bases. Looked up from germline, CDR1 is SGHTA and CDR2 is FQGNSA. The CDR3 covers 15 residues. This CDR3 reads CASSLGTSLSCEQYF. The CDR3 DNA sequence: TGTGCCAGCAGCTTAGGGACTAGCCTCTCCTGCGAGCAGTACTTC.

On this clonotype: The germline gene is not matched at one end of the junction; a read error may be the cause. This chain links TRBV7-7 with TRBJ2-1, with 11 positions matching TRBD2. The CDR3 spans 17 residues. Germline V gene sequence: CDR1 SSHAT, CDR2 FNYEAQ (reference sequence). The chain's CDR3 is CASSSSSRGLAANEQFF. The CDR3, as DNA: TGTGCTAGCAGCTCCTCTAGCCGGGGACTAGCGGCAAATGAGCAGTTCTTC.

This clonotype has a count of ten or more. The chain recombines TRBV7-9 with TRBJ1-2; D remains ambiguous. The CDR3 runs 13 residues. Germline assignment: CDR1 SEHNR and CDR2 FQNEAQ (reference sequence). V was cut by 3 bases and J by 5 bases, with 10 bases left in between. The CDR3 sequence: CASSFGRDYGYTF. The CDR3 DNA sequence: TGTGCCAGCAGCTTCGGACGGGATTATGGCTACACCTTC.

This chain uses TRBV12-3 or TRBV12-4 with TRBJ2-1, with 11 bases lining up with TRBD1. This CDR3 region has 15 residues. V was pared by 6 bases and J by 6 bases, with 7 bases of the junction left unmatched. CDR3 region: CASSPGQGARNEQFF. The CDR3 bases are TGTGCCAGCAGCCCAGGACAGGGGGCGCGCAATGAGCAGTTCTTC.

This clonotype showed up many times. J is TRBJ2-3 and V is TRBV5-1; 12 bases match TRBD2. V shed 4 bases and J 0 bases; nucleotides not matched to a gene: 9. The CDR3 consists of 18 residues. CDR1 SGHRS and CDR2 YFSETQ come from the germline V gene. The CDR3 is CASSPRLAGATSTDTQYF. CDR3 in DNA: TGCGCCAGCAGCCCGAGACTAGCGGGAGCCACAAGCACAGATACGCAGTATTTT.

At least ten counts were recorded for this clonotype. V is TRBV5-1 and J is TRBJ2-7; 10 positions agree with TRBD2. V was pared by 4 bases and J by 4 bases, with 8 bases of the junction left unmatched. This CDR3 spans 15 amino acids. Germline loops: CDR1 SGHRS, CDR2 YFSETQ. The CDR3, as DNA: TGCGCCAGCAGCCCCCGGACTAGCGGACCTTACGAGCAGTACTTC. It yields the protein CASSPRTSGPYEQYF.